This TCR beta chain was recovered during a study of CD8 T cells in ankylosing spondylitis (dated by TCRdb to 2016 to 2017). Background on the whole study: To find TCR variants linked to disease, the study profiled T cell receptor beta repertoires in ankylosing spondylitis patients and healthy donors. In total, the full study cohort was made up of approximately 99 healthy donors and more than 20 ankylosing spondylitis patients. Peripheral blood was sampled, and synovial fluid was additionally collected from ankylosing spondylitis patients. Broad study findings and their caveats: A CD8+ phenotype was shown by the disease-linked clones, which were found at relatively low frequencies in peripheral blood. Some TCR beta motif variants had previously been reported in synovial fluid and blood of reactive arthritis patients, which suggested common disease-initiation mechanisms. A TCR beta motif of several highly homologous amino acid variants appeared characteristic of blood from ankylosing spondylitis patients. According to the report, matched synovial fluid samples from ankylosing spondylitis patients were significantly enriched for the disease-linked clones.

Trimming costs V 0 bases and J 7 bases, and their ends lie 12 bases apart. The CDR3 sequence holds 14 residues, the cysteine and phenylalanine included. CDR3 DNA only is kept here, 42 bases in frame from base 1. Via the germline V gene, CDR1 is MNHEY and CDR2 SVGAGI. This sample was sequenced with an Illumina HiSeq 2500. TCR beta libraries were prepared by quantitative 5'-RACE with molecular barcodes. Per the source publication's procedure: To identify disease-linked TCR variants, a new computational method was used, one built on a probabilistic model of VDJ rearrangement. The public reads were reprocessed in TCRdb via fastp at Q25 and MiXCR, keeping in-frame beta chains. Duplicate CDR3 protein sequences are folded into a single record with the most common DNA and genes. The V and J calls shown here were made by TCRdb, not taken from the authors' results. Here the sample has approximately 150,000 distinct CDR3 sequences; about a sixth occur a single time. The leading ten clones occupy around a third of the sample.

In this sample, this clonotype turned up a few times. The antigen it binds to is not known. The record has no base qualities; no much larger clone is one base away. The chain employs TRBV6-5 and TRBJ1-1; no D gene can be assigned with confidence. This sequence was found in a male donor with ankylosing spondylitis. The specimen was blood, either unsorted or a sorted T cell fraction (not recorded which). CDR3 protein: CASSYSIRALEAFF. Here is the DNA: TGTGCCAGCAGTTACTCGATTCGGGCCCTTGAAGCTTTCTTT.